Following are 5 T cell receptor beta chains from one sample sequenced in a study of T cell clonality in common variable immunodeficiency. Study outcomes and limitations: In common variable immunodeficiency, TCR beta chains reportedly carried fewer deletions and N-nucleotide insertions.

No antigen is known for these receptors. TCRdb's copy holds only in-frame clones and misses some; the assay was immunoSEQ multiplex PCR. The repertoire consists of approximately 14,000 clones, none detected only once. The sequencing input was peripheral blood mononuclear cells. These receptors came from a human donor with common variable immunodeficiency.

This clone was observed a handful of times. CDR3 loop: CASSRSREDFGYTF. The CDR3 bases that were read are TGTGCCAGCAGTCGTAGCAGGGAAGACTTTGGC. The V call is TRBV7-2, the J call TRBJ1-2; D is perhaps TRBD1 (5 bases). The CDR3 end lies 3 residues beyond the end of the read and is filled in from the germline J gene. The CDR3 consists of 14 residues. Trimming removed 6 bases from V and 7 bases from J, with 18 bases in between. Germline V gives CDR1 SGHTA, CDR2 FQGNSA.

This clone occurred a few times. Sequencing ends 3 residues short of the CDR3 end; the germline J gene provides the rest. This chain uses TRBV6-2 or TRBV6-3 with TRBJ2-7; 8 positions agree with TRBD1. V lost 7 bases, J lost 5 bases, and 7 bases stayed unmatched. The CDR3 contains 13 residues. Germline V gene data show CDR1 as MNHEY and CDR2 as SVGEGT. The covered CDR3 bases are TGTGCCAGCACCCGGACAGGGAGTGACGAG. It codes for CASTRTGSDE. The CDR3 reads in full as CASTRTGSDEQYF.

A remark on this clone: The missing CDR3 end, 3 residues past where the read stops, is filled in from the germline J gene. The chain has TRBV29-1 and TRBJ2-5; TRBD2 aligns across 7 bases. The CDR3 consists of 13 residues. Per germline, CDR1 SQVTM and CDR2 ANQGSEA. V dropped 3 bases and J dropped 5; count of bases not matched to a gene: 6. This CDR3 is CSVESVGGETQYF. Partial CDR3 DNA: TGCAGCGTTGAGTCTGTCGGGGGGGAGACC.

This clone has only a few counts. The CDR3 end is not reached by the read, which stops 3 residues before it; the germline J gene fills it in. The chain combines TRBV18 with TRBJ2-3, with D perhaps TRBD2 (7 bases). Trimming left V 6 bases short and J 0 bases short, with 13 bases between. Germline V lookup: CDR1 KGHSH, CDR2 LQKENI. There are 15 residues in the CDR3. The DNA read from the CDR3 is TGTGCCAGCTCTCCGGCGGGGGCCAGCACAGATACG. Encoded protein: CASSPAGASTDT. The whole CDR3 protein reads CASSPAGASTDTQYF.

This clone has more than one count but fewer than ten. Coverage ceases 3 residues before the CDR3 finishes, and the germline J gene fills in the end. The chain is built from TRBV30 and TRBJ1-5, with 8 bases aligning to TRBD1. J lost 4 bases, V lost 3 bases, and 2 bases had no gene match. The CDR3 spans 13 residues. Germline CDR1 and CDR2: GTSNPN and SVGIG (reference sequence). The covered CDR3 bases are TGTGCCTGGAGACAGGGGGTGAATCAGCCC. Translating it yields CAWRQGVNQP. The entire CDR3 is CAWRQGVNQPQHF.